This T cell receptor (beta chain) originates from a study of T cells in Graves' hyperthyroidism and ophthalmopathy. Trimming took 4 bases from V and 7 from J, leaving 13 bases between them. The V gene's germline CDR1 is SGHDN and CDR2 FVKESK. This CDR3 is 13 amino acids long. Study-level results: Ophthalmopathy, which appeared later, was predicted by the model a median 6.5 months before onset. Ophthalmopathy could be told apart from stable hyperthyroidism with a 13 V-J model.

The study left out patients who had uncontrolled infection, other autoimmune disease, pregnancy or lactation. Using RNA transcripts as the source, TCR beta CDR3 regions were amplified. HTBI primers were used for first-round RT-PCR of the TCR CDR3. MiXCR was run by TCRdb on the multiplex PCR reads, yielding one entry per CDR3 protein. Altogether a few hundred thousand distinct CDR3 sequences are present, about 45% being singletons, with the ten largest covering under 20%. To note about this clonotype: Its antigen is undetermined.

The gene calls are TRBV14 and TRBJ1-1; D gene uncertain. The sequence was collected from an adult woman with Graves' disease, either hyperthyroidism or ophthalmopathy (not recorded which). The sample comprised peripheral blood or thyroid tissue (not recorded which). The CDR3 coding sequence is TGTGCCAGCAGCCGTATAGCAGGTGGTGAAGCTTTCTTT. Its protein product is CASSRIAGGEAFF.